This T cell receptor beta chain was identified during a study of blood T cell repertoires in COVID-19. Study details: The United States, Italy and Spain were the sources of the acute and convalescent COVID-19 samples. The analysed material was cDNA or gDNA that came from T cells, B-cell-depleted T cells, or PBMCs.

This CDR3 comprises 15 residues. The ends were cut back, 0 bases at V and 1 base at J, with 9 bases in the middle. CDR1 SGHRS and CDR2 YFSETQ come from the germline V gene. In the original workflow: Researchers report that nucleated cell counts were estimated from reference gene primer amplification. Profiled with immunoSEQ multiplex PCR; TCRdb holds only in-frame clones, not every one. The D gene and trimming were derived from the DNA, and the V and J assignments and clone size from that table. The sample lists about 220,000 clones; 82% were seen once. The J gene is TRBJ2-3, the V gene TRBV5-1; a weak D match, TRBD1 (6 bases). This clonotype originated in a woman older than 75 with acute or convalescent COVID-19. Sequenced sample: peripheral blood. CDR3 sequence: CASSLGQVGTDTQYF. CDR3 nucleotides: TGCGCCAGCAGCTTGGGACAGGTGGGCACAGATACGCAGTATTTT.